Here is one T cell receptor beta chain with its context. Germline-derived CDR1 and CDR2 are SGHRS and YFSETQ. The V segment lost 3 bases and the J segment 5 bases; nucleotides outside the gene matches: 10. The CDR3 covers 16 residues. This specimen belongs to a study of shared T cell receptors in the human thymus. The assay was immunoSEQ multiplex PCR, and TCRdb's table has in-frame clones only and misses some. Here the sample spans approximately 490,000 clones, 70% to 80% being singletons. In addition, the sample was reused for a study of human thymus T cells. From that report: Resections removed during corrective heart surgery provided the thymus tissue used.

The TCR sequence derives from a boy under two years old with a congenital heart defect. Sequenced material: thymocytes. The chain carries TRBV5-1 and TRBJ2-7; 11 bases fit TRBD2. The CDR3 region has the DNA TGCGCCAGCAGCTCTTTTAGCGGGAGGGTTGGAAACGAGCAGTACTTC. It encodes CASSSFSGRVGNEQYF.